This entry is about one T cell receptor (beta chain). Trimming cost V 1 base and J 6 bases; bases outside gene matches: 6. The germline V gene has CDR1 SGHNT and CDR2 YYREEE (reference sequence). CDR3 length: 14 amino acids. The record originates from a study of blood T cell repertoires in COVID-19. Background on the study: Samples taken during acute and convalescent COVID-19 were collected in the United States, Italy and Spain.

Original data processing: Reference gene primer amplification gave estimated nucleated cell counts. Produced via immunoSEQ multiplex PCR; TCRdb's table is partial and in-frame only. The V and J calls and clone size come from that table; D and trimming were worked out from the DNA. Among some 320,000 clones listed, more than 75% were seen once. Those who participated ranged in age from about 18 to 89 years and resided in 24 US areas. Cohorts were determined from participant-reported clinical history. Sequencing used PBMCs or T cells enriched from blood (not recorded which). The clonotype was recovered from a woman in her thirties who had recovered from COVID-19. V is TRBV5-4 and J is TRBJ1-2, with 7 nucleotides matching TRBD1. The CDR3 is CASSLRDSPNGYTF. DNA for the CDR3: TGTGCCAGCAGCTTGCGGGACAGCCCAAATGGCTACACCTTC. The complete variable domain, with remaining parts taken from reference TRBV5-4 and TRBJ1-2, reads ETGVTQSPTHLIKTRGQQVTLRCSSQSGHNTVSWYQQALGQGPQFIFQYYREEENGRGNFPPRFSGLQFPNYSSELNVNALELDDSALYLCASSLRDSPNGYTFGSGTRLTVV.